The next 19 T cell receptor beta chains were all read from a single sample in a study of blood T cells in healthy people across ages. Alongside a J-beta primer mix, a sample-barcoded 5' primer served in a second PCR lasting roughly 6 to 11 cycles. TCRdb fed the 5' RACE reads into MiXCR, producing one record per CDR3 protein. Of about 800,000 distinct CDR3 sequences listed, approximately 25% are singletons. These data also formed part of another study, on T cells of mothers and their children.

Material: blood. These receptors all stem from a boy between 10 and 17 years old in good health.

This rearrangement joins TRBV12-5 to TRBJ1-1, with a possible D match to TRBD1 (6 bases). With 7 bases removed from V and 1 base from J, the gap between germline ends came to 19 bases. Germline CDR1 LGHNT, CDR2 FRNRAP. The CDR3 sequence is 16 residues long. The CDR3 DNA follows: TGTGCTAGTGCCCTGAAACCGGGACACGAGAACACTGAAGCTTTCTTT. Protein: CASALKPGHENTEAFF. Using reference TRBV12-5 and TRBJ1-1 for the parts outside the CDR3, the full variable domain is DARVTQTPRHKVTEMGQEVTMRCQPILGHNTVFWYRQTMMQGLELLAYFRNRAPLDDSGMPKDRFSAEMPDATLATLKIQPSEPRDSAVYFCASALKPGHENTEAFFGQGTRLTVV.

The rearrangement links TRBV7-9 to TRBJ2-7; 7 nucleotides match TRBD2. The length of the CDR3 is 16 residues. Per the germline V gene, CDR1 is SEHNR and CDR2 is FQNEAQ (reference sequence). The junction had 12 bases not matched to a gene; V was cut back by 5 bases and J by 2 bases. CDR3 loop: CASSAADVGGPYEQYF. CDR3 bases: TGTGCCAGCAGCGCTGCGGATGTGGGAGGGCCCTACGAGCAGTACTTC.

This sequence joins TRBV6-6 and TRBJ2-5, with D maybe TRBD2 (5 bases). The J call may not be correct, given that the DNA end is closer to TRBJ2-7. Germline-derived CDR1 and CDR2 are MNHNY and SVGAGI (reference sequence). The CDR3 length is 15 residues. In nucleotides, the CDR3 is TGTGCCAGCAGTTTCCCCGAGACGGGGAGAGGCGAGCAGTACTTC. Translating gives CASSFPETGRGEQYF.

The V and J genes are TRBV25-1 and TRBJ2-5, with 9 bases that match TRBD1. Germline CDR1 and CDR2: MGHDK and SYGVNS. Trimming removed 2 bases from V and 1 base from J; junction bases left unmatched: 2. This CDR3 has 15 amino acids. CDR3 sequence (DNA): TGTGCCAGCAGTGAACGGGGACAGGGCCAAGAGACCCAGTACTTC. It yields the protein CASSERGQGQETQYF.

The chain is built from TRBV9 and TRBJ2-2; 9 positions agree with TRBD2. Germline CDR1 and CDR2: SGDLS and YYNGEE. The CDR3 extends over 16 amino acids. Germline trimming cut 0 bases from V and 7 bases from J; bases unmatched to any gene: 7. Here the CDR3 reads CASSVGLAGTHGELFF. CDR3 DNA: TGTGCCAGCAGCGTAGGGCTAGCGGGGACACACGGGGAGCTGTTTTTT.

The chain combines TRBV13 with TRBJ1-1; D uncertain. The CDR3 loop spans 13 amino acids. Germline CDR1 and CDR2: PRHDT and FYEKMQ (reference sequence). V lost 5 bases and J 3 bases, leaving 10 bases between the germline ends. The CDR3 nucleotides read TGTGCCAGCAGCCTAGCCGGGCACACTGAAGCTTTCTTT. It specifies CASSLAGHTEAFF.

The genes are TRBV11-1 and TRBJ2-5, with 8 bases fitting TRBD1. The assigned J gene may be wrong: the sequence end matches TRBJ2-7 better. CDR3 size: 16 residues. Per the germline V gene, CDR1 is SGHAT and CDR2 is FQDESV (reference sequence). DNA of the CDR3: TGTGCCAGCAGCTCCCCCGGGACAGGACTCAACTACGAGCAGTACTTC. Translated: CASSSPGTGLNYEQYF.

This clonotype was found many times. The chain recombines TRBV4-1 with TRBJ2-1, with D possibly being TRBD1 or TRBD2 (6 bases each). The V gene lost 5 bases and the J gene lost 8 bases, with 22 bases spanning the gap. Germline V gives CDR1 MGHRA, CDR2 YSYEKL. The CDR3 has 16 residues. The CDR3 region is CASSYRDWMLGDEQFF. In DNA, the CDR3 is TGCGCCAGCAGCTACAGGGACTGGATGCTCGGCGATGAGCAGTTCTTC.

CDR3 nucleotide sequence: TGCAGTGCCAATAAGGGGAGTTCTTACTCCTACGAGCAGTACTTC. Protein sequence: CSANKGSSYSYEQYF. This chain links TRBV20-1 with TRBJ2-7; D could derive from TRBD1 or TRBD2 (5 bases each). The CDR3 is made up of 15 amino acids. V was pared by 6 bases and J by 0 bases, with 18 bases between. The V gene's germline CDR1 is DFQATT and CDR2 SNEGSKA (reference sequence).

The chain links TRBV18 to TRBJ2-1; D is ambiguous. The closer fit of TRBJ2-5 to the DNA end suggests the J call may be wrong. The CDR3 has 12 amino acids. Germline loops: CDR1 KGHSH, CDR2 LQKENI. The CDR3 protein is CASSPNGETQYF. CDR3 sequence (DNA): TGTGCCAGCTCACCAAACGGGGAGACCCAGTACTTC.

V usage is TRBV12-3 or TRBV12-4 and J usage is TRBJ2-5, with D possibly called TRBD1 or TRBD2 (5 bases each). The V end was cut by 5 bases, the J end by 2 bases, with 15 bases between. The CDR3 is made up of 15 amino acids. The CDR3 sequence is CASSALGESQETQYF. In DNA form, the CDR3 reads TGTGCCAGCAGTGCTCTGGGGGAAAGTCAAGAGACCCAGTACTTC.

The rearrangement joins TRBV5-1 to TRBJ2-5; 8 bases are a match to TRBD1. This CDR3 has 16 residues. V trimming: 0 bases; J trimming: 2 bases; junction bases outside the gene matches: 6. The germline gives CDR1 SGHRS, CDR2 YFSETQ. The CDR3 loop is CASSLVTGAGQETQYF. The CDR3 DNA reads TGCGCCAGCAGCTTGGTGACAGGGGCTGGTCAAGAGACCCAGTACTTC.

This chain links TRBV5-1 with TRBJ2-5; 14 nucleotides match TRBD2. V lost 4 bases to trimming and J lost 4 bases; unmatched junction nucleotides: 6. CDR1 is SGHRS, CDR2 YFSETQ, per germline. The CDR3 runs to 16 residues. The CDR3 is CASSLTSGGDSETQYF. The CDR3 nucleotides are TGCGCCAGCAGCCTGACTAGCGGGGGGGATTCAGAGACCCAGTACTTC.

This clonotype turned up a few times. V gene TRBV4-2 combines with J gene TRBJ2-5, with TRBD2 matching 11 bases. With the DNA end fitting TRBJ2-7 better, the J assignment may be wrong. Germline lookup yields CDR1 LGHNA and CDR2 YNFKEQ. This CDR3 is 17 amino acids long. CDR3 nucleotides: TGTGCCAGCAGCCAAGTTCTCGGGACTAGCGGATCCTACGAGCAGTACTTC. Its translation: CASSQVLGTSGSYEQYF.

This clonotype came up a few times. The chain links TRBV20-1 to TRBJ2-1; D gene ambiguous. The V end lost 2 bases, the J end lost 6 bases, and 17 bases lay between the germline ends. Germline lookup yields CDR1 DFQATT and CDR2 SNEGSKA (reference sequence). The CDR3 consists of 15 residues. CDR3 in amino acids: CSARSGDSGSNEQFF. CDR3 coding DNA: TGCAGTGCTAGATCAGGAGACTCCGGATCCAATGAGCAGTTCTTC.

The chain joins TRBV7-3 to TRBJ1-6, with D unclear. V was trimmed by 5 bases and J by 12 bases, leaving 8 bases between them. CDR3 size: 11 residues. Germline CDR1 reads SGHTA; CDR2 reads FQGTGA. DNA for the CDR3: TGTGCCAGCAGCCTAAATGGACCCCTCCACTTT. Its translation is CASSLNGPLHF.

V is TRBV5-1 and J is TRBJ1-2; weak D call: TRBD1 (5 bases). The CDR3 has 14 amino acids. Germline V gene data show CDR1 as SGHRS and CDR2 as YFSETQ. The V gene lost 0 bases and the J gene lost 6 bases, with 12 bases spanning the gap. The CDR3: CASSLGRGKDGYTF. CDR3 sequence (DNA): TGCGCCAGCAGCTTGGGTAGGGGAAAGGATGGCTACACCTTC.

This clonotype appeared a few times. The rearrangement links TRBV5-1 to TRBJ2-5; D may be TRBD1 (6 bases). The better agreement between TRBJ2-7 and the DNA end casts doubt on the J call. Germline lookup yields CDR1 SGHRS and CDR2 YFSETQ. CDR3 size: 16 residues. The chain's CDR3 is CASSLDGSTGSYEQYF. CDR3 bases: TGCGCCAGCAGCTTGGATGGTTCGACAGGATCTTACGAGCAGTACTTC.

V and J are TRBV29-1 and TRBJ1-2; D is ambiguous. The CDR3 sequence is 11 residues long. Germline V gene lookup returns CDR1 SQVTM and CDR2 ANQGSEA. V lost 2 bases to trimming and J lost 5 bases, with 6 bases between them. The CDR3, as DNA: TGCAGCGTTGAACGGCTTTATGGCTACACCTTC. Residues: CSVERLYGYTF.